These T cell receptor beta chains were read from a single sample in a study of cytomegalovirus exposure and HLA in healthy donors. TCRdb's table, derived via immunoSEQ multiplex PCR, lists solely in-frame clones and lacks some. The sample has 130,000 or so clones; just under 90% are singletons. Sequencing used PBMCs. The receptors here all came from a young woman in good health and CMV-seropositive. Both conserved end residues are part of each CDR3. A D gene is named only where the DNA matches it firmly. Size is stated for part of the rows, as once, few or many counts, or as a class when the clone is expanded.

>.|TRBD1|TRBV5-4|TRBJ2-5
CASSLKGAETQYF
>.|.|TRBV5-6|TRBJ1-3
CASSLVYSGNTIYF
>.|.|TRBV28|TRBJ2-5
CASSFLWQGETQYF
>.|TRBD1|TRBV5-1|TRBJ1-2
CASSRDGTGIDGYTF
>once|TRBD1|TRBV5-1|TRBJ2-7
CASSWGQGSYEQYF
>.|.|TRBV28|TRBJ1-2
CASSLSRVRGYTF
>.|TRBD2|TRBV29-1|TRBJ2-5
CSVTGRGLGQETQYF
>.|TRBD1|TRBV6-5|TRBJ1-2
CASRPGQGYGYTF
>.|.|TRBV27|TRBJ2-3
CASSLLLTADTQYF
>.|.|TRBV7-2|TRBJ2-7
CASSLGTAAQGEQYF
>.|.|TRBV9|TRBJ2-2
CASSSSEATPTGELFF
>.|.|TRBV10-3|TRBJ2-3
CAISDPGTTDTQYF
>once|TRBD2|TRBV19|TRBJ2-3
CASSIEGRGSTDTQYF
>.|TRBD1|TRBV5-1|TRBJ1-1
CASSLGQGRMVWNTEAFF
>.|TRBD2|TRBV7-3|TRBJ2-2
CASSFGVAGATGELFF
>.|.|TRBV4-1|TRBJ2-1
CASSQLPGSYNEQFF
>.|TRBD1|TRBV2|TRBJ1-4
CASSEGGPTGASQKLFF
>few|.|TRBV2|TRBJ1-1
CASNRERNEAFF
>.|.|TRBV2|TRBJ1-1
CASSELSNTEAFF
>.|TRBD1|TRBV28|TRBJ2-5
CASSLLDRVDQETQYF
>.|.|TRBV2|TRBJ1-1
CASSEFLGENTEAFF
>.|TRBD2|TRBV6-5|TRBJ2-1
CASSATSGGYNEQFF
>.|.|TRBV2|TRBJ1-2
CASFTGTPRSGGYTF
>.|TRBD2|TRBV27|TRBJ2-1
CASSFSGGYNEQFF
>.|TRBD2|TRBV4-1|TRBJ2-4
CASSHSGLAVAKNIQYF
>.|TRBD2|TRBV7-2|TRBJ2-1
CASSSTSGRGYEQFF
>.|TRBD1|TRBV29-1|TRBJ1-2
CSVEARQGGALGYTF
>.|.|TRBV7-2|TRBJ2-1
CASSLSGGYNEQFF
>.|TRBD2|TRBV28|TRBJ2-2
CASNPPGGRTGELFF
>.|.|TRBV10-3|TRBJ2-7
CASTSGYEQYF
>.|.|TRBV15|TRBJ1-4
CATSRDERTTNEKLFF
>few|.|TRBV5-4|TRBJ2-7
CASSSSSYEQYF
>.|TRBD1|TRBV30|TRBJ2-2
CAWSTGTENTGELFF
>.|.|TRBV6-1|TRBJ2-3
CASARQTDTQYF
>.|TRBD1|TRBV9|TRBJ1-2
CASSVGQGYGYTF
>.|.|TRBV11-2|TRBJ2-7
CASSLAGKSYEQYF
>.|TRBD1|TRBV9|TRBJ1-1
CASSVTGQGGAEAFF
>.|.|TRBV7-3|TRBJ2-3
CASSLMADTDTQYF
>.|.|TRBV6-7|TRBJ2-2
CASSYALWSNTGELFF
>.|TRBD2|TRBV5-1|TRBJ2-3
CASSLALAGSTDTQYF
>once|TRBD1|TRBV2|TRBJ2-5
CASSPLFRGHRYF
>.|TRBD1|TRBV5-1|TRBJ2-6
CASSPTGGSSGANVLTF
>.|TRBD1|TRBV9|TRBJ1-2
CASSGGQNYGYTF
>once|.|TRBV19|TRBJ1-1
CASSLQGMNTEAFF